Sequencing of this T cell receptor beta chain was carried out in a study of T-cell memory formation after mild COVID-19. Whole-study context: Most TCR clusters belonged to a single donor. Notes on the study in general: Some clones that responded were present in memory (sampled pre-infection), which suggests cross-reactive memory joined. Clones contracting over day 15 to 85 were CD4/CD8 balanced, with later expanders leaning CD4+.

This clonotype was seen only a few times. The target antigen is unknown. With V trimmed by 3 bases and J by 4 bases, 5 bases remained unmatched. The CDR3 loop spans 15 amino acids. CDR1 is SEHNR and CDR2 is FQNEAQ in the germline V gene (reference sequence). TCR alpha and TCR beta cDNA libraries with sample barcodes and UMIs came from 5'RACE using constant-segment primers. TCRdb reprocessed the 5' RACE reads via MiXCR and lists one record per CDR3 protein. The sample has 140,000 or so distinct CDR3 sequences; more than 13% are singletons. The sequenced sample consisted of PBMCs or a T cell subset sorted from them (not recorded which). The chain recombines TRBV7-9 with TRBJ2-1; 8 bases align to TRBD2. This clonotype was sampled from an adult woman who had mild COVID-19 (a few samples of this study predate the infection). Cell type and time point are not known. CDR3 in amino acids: CASSFGSGMYNEQFF. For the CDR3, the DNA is TGTGCCAGCAGCTTCGGTAGCGGGATGTACAATGAGCAGTTCTTC.